This T cell receptor (beta chain) appears in the sequencing data of a study of T-cell memory formation after mild COVID-19. Whole-study results and caveats: Researchers found some responding clones in pre-infection memory, a sign that cross-reactive memory joined. Contracting clones from day 15 to 85 showed balanced CD4/CD8; later expanders favored CD4+.

V lost 0 bases and J 5 bases, leaving 6 bases between the germline ends. Germline loops: CDR1 SGHTS, CDR2 YDEGEE. The CDR3 runs to 13 residues. TCR alpha and TCR beta cDNA libraries with sample barcodes and UMIs came from 5'RACE using constant-segment primers. Via MiXCR, TCRdb re-called the 5' RACE reads, giving one row per CDR3 protein. The data show about 350,000 distinct CDR3 sequences, with 28% seen just once and approximately 13% held by the top ten. A remark on this clonotype: Its antigen is still unknown.

Material for sequencing was PBMCs or a T cell subset sorted from them (not recorded which). The chain is built from TRBV5-8 and TRBJ1-5; D remains ambiguous. The receptor's source is an adult woman who had mild COVID-19 (a few samples of this study predate the infection). Cell type and time point are not known. CDR3 loop: CASSLGFHQPQHF. CDR3 nucleotides: TGTGCCAGCAGCTTGGGATTTCATCAGCCCCAGCATTTT.